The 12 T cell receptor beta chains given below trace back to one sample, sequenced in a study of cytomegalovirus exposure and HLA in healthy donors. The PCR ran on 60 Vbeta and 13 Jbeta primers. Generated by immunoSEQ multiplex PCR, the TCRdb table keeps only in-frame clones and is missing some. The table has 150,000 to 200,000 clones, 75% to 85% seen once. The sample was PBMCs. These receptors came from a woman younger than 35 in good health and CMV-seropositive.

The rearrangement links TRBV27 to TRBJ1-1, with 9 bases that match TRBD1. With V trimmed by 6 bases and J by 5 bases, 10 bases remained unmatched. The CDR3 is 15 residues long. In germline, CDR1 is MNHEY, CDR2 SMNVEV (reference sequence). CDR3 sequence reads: CASSPTGGGITEAFF. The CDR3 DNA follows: TGTGCCAGCAGCCCGACAGGGGGTGGAATAACTGAAGCTTTCTTT.

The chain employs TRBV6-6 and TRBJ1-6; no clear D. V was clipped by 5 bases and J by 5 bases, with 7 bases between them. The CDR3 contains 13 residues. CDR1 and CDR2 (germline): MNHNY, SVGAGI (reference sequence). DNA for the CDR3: TGTGCCAGCAGTACAGTGAATAATTCACCCCTCCACTTT. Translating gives CASSTVNNSPLHF.

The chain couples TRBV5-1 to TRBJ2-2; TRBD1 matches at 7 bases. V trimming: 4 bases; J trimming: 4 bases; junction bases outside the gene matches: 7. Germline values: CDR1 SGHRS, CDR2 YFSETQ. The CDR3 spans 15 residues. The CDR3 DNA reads TGCGCCAGCAGCCTCGGACAGGAGGCCACCGGGGAGCTGTTTTTT. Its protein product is CASSLGQEATGELFF.

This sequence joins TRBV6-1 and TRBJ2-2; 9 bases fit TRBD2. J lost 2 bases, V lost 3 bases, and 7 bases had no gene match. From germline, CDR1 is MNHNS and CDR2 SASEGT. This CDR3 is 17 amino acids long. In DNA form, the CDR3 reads TGTGCCAGCAGTGACGCCTCTAGCGGGGAAAACACCGGGGAGCTGTTTTTT. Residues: CASSDASSGENTGELFF.

CDR3 in amino acids: CASMWGGWSTDTQYF. As DNA, the CDR3 is TGTGCCAGCATGTGGGGGGGGTGGAGCACAGATACGCAGTATTTT. This chain joins TRBV7-2 and TRBJ2-3; 7 bases agree with TRBD2. This CDR3 comprises 15 residues. Germline V CDR1 and CDR2: SGHTA, FQGNSA. V was pared by 7 bases and J by 0 bases, with 7 bases of the junction left unmatched.

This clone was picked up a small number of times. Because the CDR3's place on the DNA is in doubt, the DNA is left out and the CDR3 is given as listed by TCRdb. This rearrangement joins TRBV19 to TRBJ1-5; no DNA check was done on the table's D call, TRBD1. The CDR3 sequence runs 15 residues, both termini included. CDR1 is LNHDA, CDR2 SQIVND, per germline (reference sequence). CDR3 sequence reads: CASTSGQGYNQPQHF.

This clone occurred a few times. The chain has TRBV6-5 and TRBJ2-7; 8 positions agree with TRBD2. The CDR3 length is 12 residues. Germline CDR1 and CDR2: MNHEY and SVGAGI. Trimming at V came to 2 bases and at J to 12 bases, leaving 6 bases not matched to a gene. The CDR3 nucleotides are TGTGCCAGCAGTTACAGCGGGGGAGGGCCGTACTTC. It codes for CASSYSGGGPYF.

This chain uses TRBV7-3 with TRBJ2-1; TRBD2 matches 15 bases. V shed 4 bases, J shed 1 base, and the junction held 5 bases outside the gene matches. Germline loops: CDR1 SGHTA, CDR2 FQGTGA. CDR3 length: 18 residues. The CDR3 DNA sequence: TGTGCCAGCAGCTCTCCGGGACTAGCGGGGGGATCCTACAATGAGCAGTTCTTC. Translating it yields CASSSPGLAGGSYNEQFF.

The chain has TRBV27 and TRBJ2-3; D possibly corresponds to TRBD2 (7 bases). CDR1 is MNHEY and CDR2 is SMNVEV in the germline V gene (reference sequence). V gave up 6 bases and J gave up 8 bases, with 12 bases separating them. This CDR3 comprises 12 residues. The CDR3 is CASRTRGGTQYF. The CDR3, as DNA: TGTGCCAGCAGAACGAGGGGGGGTACGCAGTATTTT.

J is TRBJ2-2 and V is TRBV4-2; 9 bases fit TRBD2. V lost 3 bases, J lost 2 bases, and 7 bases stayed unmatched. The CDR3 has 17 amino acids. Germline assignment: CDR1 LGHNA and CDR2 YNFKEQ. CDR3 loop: CASSHPGGGANTGELFF. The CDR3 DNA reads TGTGCCAGCAGCCACCCCGGCGGGGGGGCAAACACCGGGGAGCTGTTTTTT.

CDR3 DNA sequence: TGTGCCAGCTCAGGACAGAGAGATAATTCACCCCTCCACTTT. It codes for CASSGQRDNSPLHF. The chain links TRBV18 to TRBJ1-6; perhaps TRBD1 as D (6 bases). This CDR3 region has 14 residues. Trimming took off 5 bases at V and 5 bases at J, with 10 bases between the two ends. The germline V gene has CDR1 KGHSH and CDR2 LQKENI. Complete variable domain (other parts from reference TRBV18 and TRBJ1-6): NAGVMQNPRHLVRRRGQEARLRCSPMKGHSHVYWYRQLPEEGLKFMVYLQKENIIDESGMPKERFSAEFPKEGPSILRIQQVVRGDSAAYFCASSGQRDNSPLHFGNGTRLTVT.

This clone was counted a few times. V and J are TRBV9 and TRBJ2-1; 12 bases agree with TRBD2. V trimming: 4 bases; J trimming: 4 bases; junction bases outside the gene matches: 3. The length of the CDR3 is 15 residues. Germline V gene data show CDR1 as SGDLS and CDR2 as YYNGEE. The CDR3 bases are TGTGCCAGCAGCAAGACTAGCGGGGGATACAATGAGCAGTTCTTC. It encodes CASSKTSGGYNEQFF.